The T cell receptor beta chain under discussion was sequenced for a study of T-cell memory formation after mild COVID-19. The study, taken as a whole, reports: CD4+ bias marked clones expanding day 15 to 37, unlike balanced contracting clones. CD4+ contracting clones were mainly CM and EM; CD8+ ones, EMRA. Several responding clones turned up in pre-infection memory, indicating that cross-reactive memory may have taken part.

The authors produced TCR alpha and TCR beta cDNA libraries with sample barcodes and UMIs by 5'RACE using constant-segment primers. TCRdb independently ran MiXCR on the 5' RACE reads; one entry per CDR3 protein. This table holds hundreds of thousands of distinct CDR3 sequences, roughly 8% found once. In the case of this clonotype: Its specificity is unknown.

The CDR3 sequence is 14 residues long. With 5 bases removed from V and 5 bases from J, the gap between germline ends came to 15 bases. The TCR was taken from a man between 18 and 29 years old who had mild COVID-19 (a few samples of this study predate the infection). Cell type and time point are not known. This rearrangement joins TRBV12-3 or TRBV12-4 to TRBJ2-5; TRBD2 is a possible D gene (6 bases). Sequencing was carried out using PBMCs or a T cell subset sorted from them (not recorded which). CDR3 sequence: CASSLQGGRETQYF. In DNA, the CDR3 is TGTGCCAGCAGTCTCCAGGGTGGGAGGGAGACCCAGTACTTC.